This entry lists 28 T cell receptor beta chains sequenced from one sample in a study of cytomegalovirus exposure and HLA in healthy donors (dated 2017 in TCRdb). The protocol used for the library was the immunoSEQ multiplex PCR assay. A mixture of 60 forward primers for TCR Vbeta segments and 13 reverse primers for TCR Jbeta segments was used in the multiplex PCR. Here the immuneACCESS table is served through TCRdb, limited to in-frame sequences with V and J called. Missing clones are a known gap in these copies; in checked studies unresolved V genes cover under half, and the rest lacks a known reason. The sample table holds about 140,000 clones, of which around 78% were seen once. Clones ranked in the top ten supply about 2.4% of the sample. Sequencing used PBMCs. The receptors were gathered from a woman under 30 in good health and CMV-seropositive.

This chain links TRBV7-9 with TRBJ2-1; no reliable D call. This CDR3 is 13 amino acids long. V was cut by 4 bases and J by 7 bases, with 11 bases left in between. Germline CDR1 and CDR2: SEHNR and FQNEAQ (reference sequence). CDR3 sequence: CASSSSILNEQFF. The CDR3 DNA is TGTGCCAGCAGCTCCTCTATCCTAAATGAGCAGTTCTTC. Complete variable domain (other parts from reference TRBV7-9 and TRBJ2-1): DTGVSQNPRHKITKRGQNVTFRCDPISEHNRLYWYRQTLGQGPEFLTYFQNEAQLEKSRLLSDRFSAERPKGSFSTLEIQRTEQGDSAMYLCASSSSILNEQFFGPGTRLTVL.

The chain has TRBV4-3 and TRBJ1-5; 7 bases are shared with TRBD1. This CDR3 is built from 14 residues. V gave up 3 bases and J gave up 5 bases; unmatched junction bases: 4. CDR1 is LGHNA and CDR2 is YSLEER in the germline V gene. CDR3 region: CASSQTGQDQPQHF. CDR3 DNA: TGCGCCAGCAGCCAGACAGGGCAAGATCAGCCCCAGCATTTT.

The rearrangement joins TRBV21-1 to TRBJ2-5; no check of the table's D call, TRBD2, against the DNA was made. TRBV21-1 counts as a pseudogene. The CDR3 extends over 18 amino acids. In nucleotides, the CDR3 is TGTGCCAGCAGCAAAGGGAGGGGAACTAGCGGGACACTCGGGTCCCAGTACTTC. This translates into CASSKGRGTSGTLGSQYF.

V usage is TRBV28 and J usage is TRBJ1-5, with D possibly being TRBD1 (5 bases). This CDR3 contains 15 residues. V was shortened by 5 bases and J by 9 bases, with 20 bases between the two germline ends. Germline-derived CDR1 and CDR2 are MDHEN and SYDVKM. The CDR3 region is CASSIAQRAGGPQHF. The CDR3 DNA reads TGTGCCAGCAGTATCGCACAGCGTGCCGGGGGGCCCCAGCATTTT. Supplemented by reference TRBV28 and TRBJ1-5, the full variable domain reads DVKVTQSSRYLVKRTGEKVFLECVQDMDHENMFWYRQDPGLGLRLIYFSYDVKMKEKGDIPEGYSVSREKKERFSLILESASTNQTSMYLCASSIAQRAGGPQHFGDGTRLSIL.

V and J are TRBV19 and TRBJ1-4; the D is unclear. V lost 9 bases, J lost 0 bases, and 5 bases lay in between. In germline, CDR1 is LNHDA, CDR2 SQIVND (reference sequence). The CDR3 extends over 12 amino acids. CDR3 sequence: CASIATNEKLFF. CDR3 DNA sequence: TGTGCCAGCATTGCAACTAATGAAAAACTGTTTTTT.

CDR3 in amino acids: CASSPGLLGEKLFF. The CDR3 DNA reads TGCGCCAGCAGCCCAGGACTGCTGGGAGAAAAACTGTTTTTT. The chain carries TRBV5-1 and TRBJ1-4; D unclear. This CDR3 contains 14 residues. Germline CDR1 reads SGHRS; CDR2 reads YFSETQ. Trimming pared 4 bases from V and 8 bases from J, leaving 15 bases between.

The genes are TRBV5-1 and TRBJ1-2; D may be TRBD1 (6 bases). V lost 2 bases and J 8 bases, leaving 13 bases between the germline ends. The CDR3 contains 13 residues. CDR1 is SGHRS and CDR2 is YFSETQ in the germline V gene. CDR3 region: CASSLTGDRGYTF. The CDR3 DNA follows: TGCGCCAGCAGCTTAACAGGCGACAGGGGCTACACCTTC.

The chain is built from TRBV2 and TRBJ1-4, with 7 bases identical to TRBD1. The CDR3 totals 15 residues. CDR1 and CDR2 from the germline V gene are SNHLY and FYNNEI. The J segment lost 8 bases and the V segment lost 1 base, leaving 7 bases of the junction unmatched. The CDR3 DNA reads as TGTGCCAGCAGTGAAGACAGGGGCAGTGGGGAAAAACTGTTTTTT. Protein: CASSEDRGSGEKLFF.

This clone was picked up a small number of times. CDR3 in DNA: TGTGCCAGCACTAAAAGCACAGATACGCAGTATTTT. Translated, it gives CASTKSTDTQYF. This rearrangement joins TRBV27 to TRBJ2-3; D not resolved. Germline V CDR1 and CDR2: MNHEY, SMNVEV (reference sequence). This CDR3 has 12 amino acids. Deletions cut 7 bases from V and 0 bases from J, with 5 bases between.

DNA of the CDR3: TGTGCCAGCATGCGAAGCGGAAACACCGGGGAGCTGTTTTTT. It encodes CASMRSGNTGELFF. This chain joins TRBV7-9 and TRBJ2-2, with D possibly being TRBD2 (5 bases). Trimming took off 7 bases at V and 2 bases at J, with 11 bases between the two ends. Germline lookup yields CDR1 SEHNR and CDR2 FQNEAQ (reference sequence). The CDR3 is 14 residues long.

This clone has only one observation. This chain joins TRBV5-4 and TRBJ1-2; 9 bases map to TRBD1. The V gene end was trimmed by 0 bases and the J gene end by 4 bases; junction bases not matched to a gene: 1. The CDR3 is 14 residues long. CDR1 SGHNT and CDR2 YYREEE come from the germline V gene (reference sequence). CDR3 sequence (DNA): TGTGCCAGCAGCTTGGGACAGGGGGTCTATGGCTACACCTTC. This codes for CASSLGQGVYGYTF.

The chain uses TRBV6-1 and TRBJ2-4; D is possibly TRBD1 (5 bases). V lost 2 bases and J 0 bases, leaving 8 bases between the germline ends. The CDR3 spans 15 residues. Germline lookup yields CDR1 MNHNS and CDR2 SASEGT. The CDR3 is CASSEPTVAKNIQYF. CDR3 coding DNA: TGTGCCAGCAGTGAACCGACAGTAGCCAAAAACATTCAGTACTTC.

This clone was detected only once. The rearrangement links TRBV6-6 to TRBJ1-6; D call uncertain. Germline V gene data show CDR1 as MNHNY and CDR2 as SVGAGI (reference sequence). V lost 3 bases and J 7 bases, leaving 10 bases between the germline ends. The CDR3 spans 14 residues. The CDR3 region has the DNA TGTGCCAGCAGTTATGGTCCAGGCAATTCACCCCTCCACTTT. This gives the protein CASSYGPGNSPLHF.

The rearrangement links TRBV29-1 to TRBJ2-5; 8 bases line up with TRBD2. The CDR3 length is 13 residues. The V gene end was trimmed by 5 bases and the J gene end by 4 bases; junction bases not matched to a gene: 6. In germline, CDR1 is SQVTM, CDR2 ANQGSEA. The CDR3 DNA reads TGCAGCGTTTCGGGAGGGGGGAGAGAGACCCAGTACTTC. Translating it yields CSVSGGGRETQYF.

This clone was seen a single time. The gene calls are TRBV9 and TRBJ2-7; D might be TRBD2 (5 bases). CDR1 SGDLS and CDR2 YYNGEE come from the germline V gene. V was shortened by 0 bases and J by 5 bases, with 9 bases between the two germline ends. The CDR3 contains 13 residues. CDR3 coding DNA: TGTGCCAGCAGCGTAGATACTAGGCACGAGCAGTACTTC. Its protein is CASSVDTRHEQYF.

The chain carries TRBV6-1 and TRBJ2-3; D is unclear. Germline CDR1 MNHNS, CDR2 SASEGT. V shed 2 bases and J shed 0 bases, with 15 bases lying between them. The CDR3 runs to 17 residues. CDR3 sequence: CASSETRRSTSTDTQYF. The DNA for the CDR3 is TGTGCCAGCAGTGAAACTCGGCGGAGCACTAGCACAGATACGCAGTATTTT.

The chain employs TRBV4-1 and TRBJ2-4, with 10 positions matching TRBD2. In germline, CDR1 is MGHRA, CDR2 YSYEKL. The CDR3 is 14 residues long. J lost 15 bases, V lost 0 bases, and 8 bases had no gene match. The CDR3 loop reads CASSQEVTSGPRYF. CDR3 in DNA: TGCGCCAGCAGCCAAGAGGTGACTAGCGGGCCGCGGTACTTC.

The chain links TRBV7-9 to TRBJ2-3, with a weak D call TRBD1 (5 bases). CDR1 and CDR2 from the germline V gene are SEHNR and FQNEAQ (reference sequence). The germline V and J ends were trimmed by 3 bases and 2 bases, with 18 bases remaining between them. The CDR3 sequence is 17 residues long. The CDR3 DNA reads as TGTGCCAGCAGCTTCCCCCTGACCAGGGTACCCACAGATACGCAGTATTTT. As protein: CASSFPLTRVPTDTQYF.

The J gene is TRBJ1-2, the V gene TRBV19, with D perhaps matching TRBD1 (5 bases). Trimming removed 6 bases at V and 6 bases at J, with 20 bases between. In germline, CDR1 is LNHDA, CDR2 SQIVND (reference sequence). This CDR3 is built from 15 residues. CDR3 amino acids: CASRTQGLLRDGYTF. The CDR3 coding sequence is TGTGCCAGTAGAACCCAGGGTTTGCTTCGGGATGGCTACACCTTC. Drawing the rest from reference TRBV19 and TRBJ1-2, the complete variable domain is DGGITQSPKYLFRKEGQNVTLSCEQNLNHDAMYWYRQDPGQGLRLIYYSQIVNDFQKGDIAEGYSVSREKKESFPLTVTSAQKNPTAFYLCASRTQGLLRDGYTFGSGTRLTVV.

The chain combines TRBV5-4 with TRBJ2-1; 8 bases align to TRBD1. This CDR3 region has 15 residues. The J segment lost 4 bases and the V segment lost 5 bases, leaving 8 bases of the junction unmatched. Germline-derived CDR1 and CDR2 are SGHNT and YYREEE (reference sequence). CDR3 residues: CASSSQGVGYNEQFF. The CDR3 DNA reads as TGTGCCAGCAGTTCACAGGGGGTAGGTTACAATGAGCAGTTCTTC.

The V call is TRBV6-5, the J call TRBJ2-5; TRBD2 matches 7 bases. Germline trimming cut 0 bases from V and 4 bases from J; bases unmatched to any gene: 5. This CDR3 is built from 15 residues. CDR1 is MNHEY and CDR2 is SVGAGI in the germline V gene. CDR3 nucleotides: TGTGCCAGCAGTTACTCGGGCCCGGGGGGAGAGACCCAGTACTTC. Protein product: CASSYSGPGGETQYF.

This clone was picked up a small number of times. This chain connects TRBV15 to TRBJ2-5; 8 bases are a match to TRBD1. J was trimmed by 3 bases and V by 1 base; bases with no gene match: 4. Looked up from germline, CDR1 is LNHNV and CDR2 is YYDKDF (reference sequence). The length of the CDR3 is 15 residues. This chain's CDR3 is CATSRARTGKETQYF. The CDR3 DNA is TGTGCCACCAGCAGAGCTCGGACAGGGAAAGAGACCCAGTACTTC.

This clone turned up a few times. This chain joins TRBV5-1 and TRBJ2-7; 12 positions match TRBD1. The CDR3 totals 15 residues. The germline CDR1 and CDR2 sequences are SGHRS and YFSETQ. J was trimmed by 3 bases and V by 6 bases; bases with no gene match: 7. CDR3 sequence (DNA): TGCGCCAGCAACCGGGACAGGGGGCAAAACTACGAGCAGTACTTC. It specifies CASNRDRGQNYEQYF.

This clone was picked up one time. The chain has TRBV11-2 and TRBJ2-5; TRBD2 matches 11 bases. The V gene end was trimmed by 0 bases and the J gene end by 2 bases; junction bases not matched to a gene: 5. The CDR3 contains 17 residues. Per germline, CDR1 SGHAT and CDR2 FQNNGV. The CDR3 protein is CASSLDQGLAVQETQYF. The CDR3 DNA is TGTGCCAGCAGCTTAGATCAGGGACTAGCGGTTCAAGAGACCCAGTACTTC.

In this sample, this clone turned up a few times. The chain joins TRBV6-1 to TRBJ1-5; no firm D call. Germline CDR1 and CDR2: MNHNS and SASEGT. The CDR3 contains 18 residues. V gave up 0 bases and J gave up 0 bases, with 15 bases separating them. CDR3 sequence reads: CASSEAGQRGTSNQPQHF. The CDR3, as DNA: TGTGCCAGCAGTGAAGCCGGTCAACGGGGAACTAGCAATCAGCCCCAGCATTTT.

This sequence joins TRBV4-1 and TRBJ2-1, with 9 bases lining up with TRBD2. CDR3 length: 16 amino acids. The V gene end was trimmed by 3 bases and the J gene end by 4 bases; junction bases not matched to a gene: 7. The germline gives CDR1 MGHRA, CDR2 YSYEKL. In nucleotides, the CDR3 is TGCGCCAGCAGCCAGGCGGGGGGGACACAATACAATGAGCAGTTCTTC. Protein: CASSQAGGTQYNEQFF.

V is TRBV28 and J is TRBJ2-3, with D maybe TRBD1 (6 bases). The V end was cut by 3 bases, the J end by 5 bases, with 12 bases between. In germline, CDR1 is MDHEN, CDR2 SYDVKM. The CDR3 is made up of 14 amino acids. CDR3 residues: CASSFFQGIDTQYF. CDR3 DNA sequence: TGTGCCAGCAGTTTCTTTCAGGGGATAGATACGCAGTATTTT.

The rearrangement joins TRBV2 to TRBJ1-5; D is possibly TRBD1 (5 bases). Germline CDR1 is SNHLY and CDR2 is FYNNEI. The CDR3 is 14 residues long. The V and J ends lost 7 bases and 6 bases respectively, with 16 bases between them. The CDR3 DNA is TGTGCCAGCAAATCAGGGAGGACTAGTCAGCCCCAGCATTTT. It encodes CASKSGRTSQPQHF.